This TCR beta chain stems from a study of blood T cell repertoires in COVID-19. Overall study: COVID-19 samples, acute and convalescent, were from the United States, Italy and Spain. Nucleic acid was either cDNA or gDNA, and it came from T cells, B-cell-depleted T cells, or PBMCs.

The CDR3 consists of 14 residues. Trimming removed 8 bases at V and 0 bases at J, with 11 bases between. Germline CDR1 and CDR2: LNHDA and SQIVND (reference sequence). The authors' processing: It was from reference gene primer amplification that nucleated cell counts were estimated. Sequenced by immunoSEQ multiplex PCR; TCRdb stores in-frame clones only, minus some. V and J calls and clone size come straight from that table; D and trimming were deduced from the DNA. Of around 70,000 clones listed, about 92% are singletons. The chain joins TRBV19 to TRBJ2-1; D is possibly TRBD1 (6 bases). The clonotype originates from a human donor in a cohort sampled during active COVID-19. The sample taken for sequencing was peripheral blood. The chain's CDR3 is CASQGTPSYNEQFF. In DNA, the CDR3 is TGTGCCAGTCAGGGGACCCCCTCCTACAATGAGCAGTTCTTC. Looking up the rest from reference TRBV19 and TRBJ2-1 gives the full variable domain: DGGITQSPKYLFRKEGQNVTLSCEQNLNHDAMYWYRQDPGQGLRLIYYSQIVNDFQKGDIAEGYSVSREKKESFPLTVTSAQKNPTAFYLCASQGTPSYNEQFFGPGTRLTVL.